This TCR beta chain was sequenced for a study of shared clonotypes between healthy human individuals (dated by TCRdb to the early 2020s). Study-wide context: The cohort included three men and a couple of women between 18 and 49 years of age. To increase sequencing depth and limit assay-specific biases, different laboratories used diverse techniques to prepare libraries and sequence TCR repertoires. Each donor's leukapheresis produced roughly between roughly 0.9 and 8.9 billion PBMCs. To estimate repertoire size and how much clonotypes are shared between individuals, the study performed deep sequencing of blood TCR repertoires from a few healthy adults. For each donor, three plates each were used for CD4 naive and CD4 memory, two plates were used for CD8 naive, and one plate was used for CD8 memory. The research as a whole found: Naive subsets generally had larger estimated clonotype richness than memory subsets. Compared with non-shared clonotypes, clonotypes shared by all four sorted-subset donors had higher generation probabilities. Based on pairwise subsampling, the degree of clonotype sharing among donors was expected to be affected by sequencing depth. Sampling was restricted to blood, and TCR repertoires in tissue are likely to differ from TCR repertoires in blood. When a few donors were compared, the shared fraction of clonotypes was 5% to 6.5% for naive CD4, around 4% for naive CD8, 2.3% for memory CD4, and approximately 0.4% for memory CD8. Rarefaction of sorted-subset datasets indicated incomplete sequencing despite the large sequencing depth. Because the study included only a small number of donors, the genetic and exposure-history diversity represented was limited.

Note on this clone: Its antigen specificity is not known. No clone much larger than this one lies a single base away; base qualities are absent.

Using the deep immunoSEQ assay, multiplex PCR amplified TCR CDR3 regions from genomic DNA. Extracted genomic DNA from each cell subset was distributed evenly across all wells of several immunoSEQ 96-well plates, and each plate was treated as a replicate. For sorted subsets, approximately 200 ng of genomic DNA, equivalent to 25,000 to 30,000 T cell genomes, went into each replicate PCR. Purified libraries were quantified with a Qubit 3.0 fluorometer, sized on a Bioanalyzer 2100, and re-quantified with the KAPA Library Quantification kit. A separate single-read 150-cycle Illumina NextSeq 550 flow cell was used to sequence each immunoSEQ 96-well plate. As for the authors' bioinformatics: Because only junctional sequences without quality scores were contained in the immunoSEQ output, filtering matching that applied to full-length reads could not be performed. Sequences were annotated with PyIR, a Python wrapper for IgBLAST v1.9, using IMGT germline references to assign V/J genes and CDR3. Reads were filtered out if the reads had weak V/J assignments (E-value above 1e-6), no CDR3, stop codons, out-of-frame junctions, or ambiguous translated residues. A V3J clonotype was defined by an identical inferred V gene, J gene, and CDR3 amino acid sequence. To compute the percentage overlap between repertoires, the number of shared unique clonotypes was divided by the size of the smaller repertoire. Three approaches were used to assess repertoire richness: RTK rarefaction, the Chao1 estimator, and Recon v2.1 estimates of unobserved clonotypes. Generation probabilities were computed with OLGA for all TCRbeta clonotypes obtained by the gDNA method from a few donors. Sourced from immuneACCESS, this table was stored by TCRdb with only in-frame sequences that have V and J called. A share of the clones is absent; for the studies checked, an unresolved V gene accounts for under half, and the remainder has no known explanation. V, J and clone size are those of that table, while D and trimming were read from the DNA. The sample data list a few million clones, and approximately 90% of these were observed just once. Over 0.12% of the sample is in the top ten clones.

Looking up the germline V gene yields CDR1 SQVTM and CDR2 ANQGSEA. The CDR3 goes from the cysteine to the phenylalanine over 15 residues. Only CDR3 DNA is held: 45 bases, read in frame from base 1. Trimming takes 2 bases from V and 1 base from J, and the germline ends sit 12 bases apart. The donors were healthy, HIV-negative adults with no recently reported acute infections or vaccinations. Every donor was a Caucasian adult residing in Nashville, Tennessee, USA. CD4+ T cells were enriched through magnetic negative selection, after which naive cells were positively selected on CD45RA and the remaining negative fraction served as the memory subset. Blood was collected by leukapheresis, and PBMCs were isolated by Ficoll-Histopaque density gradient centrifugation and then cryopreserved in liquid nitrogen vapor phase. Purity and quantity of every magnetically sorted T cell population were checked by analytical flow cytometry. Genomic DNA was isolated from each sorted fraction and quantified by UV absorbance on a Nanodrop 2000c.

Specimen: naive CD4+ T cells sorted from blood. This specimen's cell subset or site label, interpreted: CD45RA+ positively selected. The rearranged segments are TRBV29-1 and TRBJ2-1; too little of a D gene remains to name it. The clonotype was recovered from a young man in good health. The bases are TGCAGCGTTGAATTCGTGGGCAGATCCTACAATGAGCAGTTCTTC. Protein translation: CSVEFVGRSYNEQFF.